This is a list of T cell receptor beta chains from one sample in a study of shared clonotypes between healthy human individuals. Clones were read by immunoSEQ multiplex PCR, and TCRdb kept only the in-frame ones, dropping some. The sample shows more than 2 million clones, around 95% of them seen only once. Specimen: naive CD8+ T cells from PBMCs. All receptors come from a man aged 18 to 35 in good health. Some clones in this sample may be carry-over from other donors' samples. The CDR3 runs from the conserved cysteine through the conserved F or W. D genes are given only for firm matches. Some rows mark clone size as missing; the rest say once, few, many or name a class of expanded clone.

d_call,clone_size,j_call,v_call,cdr3_nt,cdr3_aa
TRBD1,.,TRBJ1-5,TRBV4-1,TGCGCCAGCAGCCAAGATTTGGGGACAGTCAATCAGCCCCAGCATTTT,CASSQDLGTVNQPQHF
.,.,TRBJ1-1,TRBV6-5,TGTGCCAGCATCCTCGCCAGAGGGTCTAAACATGAAGCTTTCTTT,CASILARGSKHEAFF
TRBD2,.,TRBJ2-4,TRBV28,TGTGCCAGCAGTTTATGGGAGCGGGAGCCCAAAAACATTCAGTACTTC,CASSLWEREPKNIQYF
.,.,TRBJ2-5,TRBV7-9,TGTGCCAGCAGACCACCGGGACCTAAGGGAGAGACCCAGTACTTC,CASRPPGPKGETQYF
TRBD2,.,TRBJ2-1,TRBV9,TGTGCCAGCAGCGTTAGCGGGAGGGGCGATGAGCAGTTCTTC,CASSVSGRGDEQFF
.,.,TRBJ2-7,TRBV30,TGTGCCTGGAGTGGAGACAGTTCCTACGAGCAGTACTTC,CAWSGDSSYEQYF
TRBD1,.,TRBJ2-7,TRBV7-9,TGTGCCAGCAGCGACCGGGACAGGGGGACCCACGAGCAGTACTTC,CASSDRDRGTHEQYF
TRBD2,.,TRBJ2-3,TRBV9,TGTGCCAGCAGCCCCGGGGGGGCGCAGTATTTT,CASSPGGAQYF
TRBD2,once,TRBJ2-7,TRBV28,TGTGCCAGCAGTTTGGCGACTAGCGTGGCCGCCTACGAGCAGTACTTC,CASSLATSVAAYEQYF
TRBD1,.,TRBJ1-1,TRBV9,TGTGCCAGCAGCGCCGGACAGGGAGTCACTGAAGCTTTCTTT,CASSAGQGVTEAFF
.,.,TRBJ1-4,TRBV14,TGTGCCAGCAGCCAAGAACACGTGGCGAATGAAAAACTGTTTTTT,CASSQEHVANEKLFF
.,.,TRBJ2-3,TRBV30,TGTGCCTGGAGTGGCCTTGGGAACACAGATACGCAGTATTTT,CAWSGLGNTDTQYF
.,.,TRBJ1-6,TRBV5-1,TGCGCCAGCAGCTCGAGCGACCGGAGGAGGTCACCCCTCCACTTT,CASSSSDRRRSPLHF
.,.,TRBJ1-1,TRBV9,TGTGCCAGCAGCGCTACAGGTTCGAAGGACACTGAAGCTTTCTTT,CASSATGSKDTEAFF
.,.,TRBJ1-2,TRBV6-5,TGTGCCAGCAGTACTACAGGGAAAGGCTACACCTTC,CASSTTGKGYTF
TRBD2,.,TRBJ2-5,TRBV4-3,TGCGCCAGCAGCCAAGGTAGCGGGGAGCAAGAGACCCAGTACTTC,CASSQGSGEQETQYF
TRBD1,.,TRBJ1-1,TRBV6-5,TGTGCCAGCAAAGACAGGGGATGGACTGAAGCTTTCTTT,CASKDRGWTEAFF
TRBD2,.,TRBJ2-7,TRBV4-3,TGCGCCAGCAGCCAAGATTGGGATAGCGGGAGTGTATACGAGCAGTACTTC,CASSQDWDSGSVYEQYF
.,once,TRBJ2-7,TRBV6-1,TGTGCCAGCAGTGAAGGCCTAGCGAGAGAGTACGAGCAGTACTTC,CASSEGLAREYEQYF
.,.,TRBJ2-5,TRBV19,TGTGCCAGTAGCACGTGGGAGACCCAGTACTTC,CASSTWETQYF
.,.,TRBJ2-1,TRBV19,TGTGCCAGTAGTACCCGACAGGCTCCCTACAATGAGCAGTTCTTC,CASSTRQAPYNEQFF
TRBD1,.,TRBJ2-3,TRBV9,TGTGCCAGCGGACAAACAGGGGGCACGGGAGATACGCAGTATTTT,CASGQTGGTGDTQYF
.,.,TRBJ2-7,TRBV19,TGTGCCAGTAGTTTACAGGTTAACTCCTACGAGCAGTACTTC,CASSLQVNSYEQYF
.,.,TRBJ2-7,TRBV7-7,TGTGCCAGCAGCTTAGGTCCGGACGGACCCTACGAGCAGTACTTC,CASSLGPDGPYEQYF
.,.,TRBJ2-1,TRBV28,TGTGCCAGCAGTTTATGGGGCGGGGATGAGCAGTTCTTC,CASSLWGGDEQFF
TRBD2,.,TRBJ2-3,TRBV7-8,TGTGCCAGCAGCGCCCTAGCGGGCCCCACAGATACGCAGTATTTT,CASSALAGPTDTQYF
.,.,TRBJ1-2,TRBV28,TGTGCCAGCAGTTTTGGTGGTGACGGCTACACCTTC,CASSFGGDGYTF
TRBD2,.,TRBJ2-3,TRBV6-6,TGTGCCAGCAGTTACCAGGGACTAGCGAGCACAGATACGCAGTATTTT,CASSYQGLASTDTQYF
TRBD1,.,TRBJ2-7,TRBV5-6,TGTGCCAGCAGCTTTTGGGACAGGGTCCACGAGCAGTACTTC,CASSFWDRVHEQYF
TRBD1,.,TRBJ1-4,TRBV7-9,TGTGCCAGCAGCTTAACAGGGGAGTTTAATGAAAAACTGTTTTTT,CASSLTGEFNEKLFF
TRBD2,.,TRBJ2-5,TRBV11-2,TGTGCCAGCAGGCGCCCTTGGAGCGGGAGGGGGGGGAGCCAAGAGACCCAGTACTTC,CASRRPWSGRGGSQETQYF
.,.,TRBJ1-1,TRBV5-4,TGTGCCAGCAGCCCGGACGGAGACACTGAAGCTTTCTTT,CASSPDGDTEAFF
.,.,TRBJ2-7,TRBV11-2,TGTGCCAGCAGTTCCCCATTAGGGGTTATTTACGAGCAGTACTTC,CASSSPLGVIYEQYF
TRBD1,.,TRBJ2-2,TRBV27,TGTGCCAGCAGCGACAGGGCAGGAGGGGAGCTGTTTTTT,CASSDRAGGELFF
TRBD1,.,TRBJ2-7,TRBV28,TGTGCCAGCAGTCCTTGGACAGGGGCCTACGAGCAGTACTTC,CASSPWTGAYEQYF
.,.,TRBJ2-3,TRBV4-1,TGCGCCAGCAGCCAGGTCAAACAGGGACCAAGCACAGATACGCAGTATTTT,CASSQVKQGPSTDTQYF
.,.,TRBJ2-2,TRBV9,TGTGCCAGCAGCGTCTCTAGCGTGTACACCAACACCGGGGAGCTGTTTTTT,CASSVSSVYTNTGELFF
.,.,TRBJ2-1,TRBV28,TGTGCCAGCTCGAGGGGCTATGAGCAGTTCTTC,CASSRGYEQFF
.,.,TRBJ2-7,TRBV7-9,TGTGCCAGCAGCTCCCGACAGGATCCCTACGAGCAGTACTTC,CASSSRQDPYEQYF